These 31 T cell receptor beta chains originate from one sample sequenced in a study of CD8+ T cells in alopecia areata. RNA extraction and reverse transcription yielded cDNA as sequencing template. Data came from immunoSEQ multiplex PCR; TCRdb stores just in-frame clones and leaves some out. The table has roughly 150,000 clones, roughly 60% seen once. Sequencing used CD4+ T cells sorted from blood. All receptors derive from a human donor in good health.

The rearrangement uses TRBV28 and TRBJ1-2; D unclear. The CDR3 has 13 residues. Germline V lookup: CDR1 MDHEN, CDR2 SYDVKM. The germline V and J ends were trimmed by 6 bases and 4 bases, with 12 bases remaining between them. The CDR3 DNA follows: TGTGCCAGCAGGGTAGCGGTACCCTATGGCTACACCTTC. This encodes CASRVAVPYGYTF.

The gene calls are TRBV30 and TRBJ2-3, with 9 bases that match TRBD2. This CDR3 comprises 14 residues. Germline trimming cut 7 bases from V and 3 bases from J; bases unmatched to any gene: 8. The germline CDR1 and CDR2 sequences are GTSNPN and SVGIG (reference sequence). As DNA, the CDR3 is TGTGCCTCATCGACTAGCGGACTAACAGATACGCAGTATTTT. This codes for CASSTSGLTDTQYF.

The genes are TRBV5-1 and TRBJ2-7; 15 bases are a match to TRBD2. This CDR3 is built from 16 residues. Trimming removed 5 bases from V and 5 bases from J; junction bases left unmatched: 8. CDR1 and CDR2 from the germline V gene are SGHRS and YFSETQ. Written as DNA, the CDR3 is TGCGCCAGCAGTCCCGGACTAGCGGGAGGGGCCCACGAGCAGTACTTC. Its translation: CASSPGLAGGAHEQYF. The full variable domain, completed using reference TRBV5-1 and TRBJ2-7, is KAGVTQTPRYLIKTRGQQVTLSCSPISGHRSVSWYQQTPGQGLQFLFEYFSETQRNKGNFPGRFSGRQFSNSRSEMNVSTLELGDSALYLCASSPGLAGGAHEQYFGPGTRLTVT.

J is TRBJ2-6 and V is TRBV7-9; tentatively, D is TRBD1 or TRBD2 (5 bases each). The length of the CDR3 is 17 residues. In germline, CDR1 is SEHNR, CDR2 FQNEAQ (reference sequence). The germline V and J ends were trimmed by 7 bases and 0 bases, with 16 bases remaining between them. In nucleotides, the CDR3 is TGTGCCAGCACCCAGGGCGGGCACAACTCTGGGGCCAACGTCCTGACTTTC. Translating it yields CASTQGGHNSGANVLTF.

V is TRBV2 and J is TRBJ1-3; tentative D call: TRBD1 (5 bases). CDR1 is SNHLY, CDR2 FYNNEI, per germline. V gave up 4 bases and J gave up 4 bases, with 11 bases separating them. The CDR3 extends over 14 amino acids. The CDR3 protein is CASSVGDPGNTIYF. CDR3 bases: TGTGCCAGCAGTGTAGGGGATCCAGGAAACACCATATATTTT. The full variable domain, completed using reference TRBV2 and TRBJ1-3, is EPEVTQTPSHQVTQMGQEVILRCVPISNHLYFYWYRQILGQKVEFLVSFYNNEISEKSEIFDDQFSVERPDGSNFTLKIRSTKLEDSAMYFCASSVGDPGNTIYFGEGSWLTVV.

This clone was found a few times. V and J are TRBV10-3 and TRBJ2-7; 12 bases map to TRBD1. From germline, CDR1 is ENHRY and CDR2 SYGVKD. The trim removed 11 bases at V and 6 bases at J, leaving 8 bases unmatched. The CDR3 totals 13 residues. The CDR3 region has the DNA TGTGCCGCAAAAGGGACAGGGGGCGTCGAGCAGTACTTC. Amino acid sequence: CAAKGTGGVEQYF.

This clone was counted only a few times. This chain uses TRBV14 with TRBJ2-2; the match to TRBD2 covers 14 bases. The CDR3 has 18 residues. Germline V CDR1 and CDR2: SGHDN, FVKESK. Trimming cost V 1 base and J 6 bases; bases outside gene matches: 7. CDR3 protein: CASSQVPTSGRAAGELFF. DNA of the CDR3: TGTGCCAGCAGCCAAGTACCGACTAGCGGGAGGGCCGCCGGGGAGCTGTTTTTT.

The chain joins TRBV29-1 to TRBJ1-5; D gene uncertain. Germline CDR1 reads SQVTM; CDR2 reads ANQGSEA. The CDR3 length is 13 residues. V was trimmed by 4 bases and J by 3 bases, leaving 10 bases between them. In nucleotides, the CDR3 is TGCAGCGTTGTGGACGGAAACAATCAGCCCCAGCATTTT. Its protein product is CSVVDGNNQPQHF. The full variable domain, completed using reference TRBV29-1 and TRBJ1-5, is SAVISQKPSRDICQRGTSLTIQCQVDSQVTMMFWYRQQPGQSLTLIATANQGSEATYESGFVIDKFPISRPNLTFSTLTVSNMSPEDSSIYLCSVVDGNNQPQHFGDGTRLSIL.

The chain joins TRBV23-1 to TRBJ2-5, with 10 bases that match TRBD2. TRBV23-1 is given ORF status, its function remaining uncertain. V was pared by 3 bases and J by 2 bases, with 6 bases of the junction left unmatched. This CDR3 is built from 16 residues. CDR3 region: CASSHKTTSGQETQYF. CDR3 nucleotides: TGCGCCAGCAGTCACAAAACGACTAGCGGGCAAGAGACCCAGTACTTC.

The rearrangement joins TRBV6-5 to TRBJ2-5; D possibly corresponds to TRBD2 (6 bases). The CDR3 spans 12 residues. Between the trimmed V and J ends, which lost 11 bases and 5 bases, there was a span of 15 bases. CDR1 and CDR2 from the germline V gene are MNHEY and SVGAGI. CDR3 DNA sequence: TGTGCCGGAGGGGTGGGCACGGAGACCCAGTACTTC. It codes for CAGGVGTETQYF.

V usage is TRBV29-1 and J usage is TRBJ2-1; a possible D gene is TRBD2 (5 bases). Germline CDR1 SQVTM, CDR2 ANQGSEA. The CDR3 is 13 amino acids. V lost 1 base to trimming and J lost 9 bases, with 13 bases between them. The CDR3: CSVEGTRSSEQFF. The CDR3 DNA reads as TGCAGCGTTGAAGGAACTAGGTCAAGTGAGCAGTTCTTC.

The chain employs TRBV5-8 and TRBJ2-1; D perhaps matches TRBD2 (6 bases). This CDR3 is built from 15 residues. In germline, CDR1 is SGHTS, CDR2 YDEGEE. Trimming cost V 2 bases and J 4 bases, with 13 bases left between them. CDR3 coding DNA: TGTGCCAGCAGCTTTGGGACTTATCAATACAATGAGCAGTTCTTC. Its translation: CASSFGTYQYNEQFF.

The chain employs TRBV5-1 and TRBJ1-5; D is possibly TRBD1 (6 bases). CDR3 length: 13 residues. The germline V and J ends were trimmed by 5 bases and 5 bases, with 11 bases remaining between them. Germline assignment: CDR1 SGHRS and CDR2 YFSETQ. The CDR3 nucleotides are TGCGCCAGCAGTCTGGACAGCCATCAGCCCCAGCATTTT. It is translated as CASSLDSHQPQHF.

The chain employs TRBV27 and TRBJ2-7; no reliable D call. Germline CDR1 MNHEY, CDR2 SMNVEV (reference sequence). The CDR3 sequence is 15 residues long. Trimming cost V 7 bases and J 6 bases, with 22 bases left between them. The CDR3: CASNPRQSVFGEQYF. CDR3 DNA sequence: TGTGCCAGCAACCCTCGGCAATCGGTGTTCGGCGAGCAGTACTTC.

The chain combines TRBV15 with TRBJ2-2; TRBD2 agrees at 10 bases. V lost 0 bases to trimming and J lost 7 bases; unmatched junction nucleotides: 8. Germline V gene sequence: CDR1 LNHNV, CDR2 YYDKDF (reference sequence). The CDR3 is 17 residues long. The CDR3 nucleotides are TGTGCCACCAGCAGAGATCCTAGCGGGAGAATAAGCGGGGAGCTGTTTTTT. This sequence encodes CATSRDPSGRISGELFF.

This clone has just a few counts. The chain employs TRBV29-1 and TRBJ2-6; D could derive from TRBD1 or TRBD2 (5 bases each). The length of the CDR3 is 14 residues. Germline V CDR1 and CDR2: SQVTM, ANQGSEA. V lost 3 bases, J lost 4 bases, and 10 bases lay in between. For the CDR3, the DNA is TGCAGCGTTGACCCAGGGAGCGGGGCCAACGTCCTGACTTTC. Protein product: CSVDPGSGANVLTF.

This clone has only a few counts. V usage is TRBV30 and J usage is TRBJ2-2, with D unresolved. In germline, CDR1 is GTSNPN, CDR2 SVGIG (reference sequence). The CDR3 contains 14 residues. Trimming left V 4 bases short and J 0 bases short, with 9 bases between. DNA for the CDR3: TGTGCCTGGAATATTAATACGAACACCGGGGAGCTGTTTTTT. Its protein product is CAWNINTNTGELFF.

This clone has a count of ten or more. The rearrangement joins TRBV27 to TRBJ2-5; D may be TRBD2 (6 bases). V lost 5 bases and J lost 4, with 17 bases in between. Germline V lookup: CDR1 MNHEY, CDR2 SMNVEV (reference sequence). This CDR3 is built from 15 residues. The CDR3 loop reads CASSQLAHPGETQYF. Here the CDR3 DNA reads TGTGCCAGCAGTCAACTAGCTCACCCAGGAGAGACCCAGTACTTC.

This clone was observed a few times. V and J are TRBV7-9 and TRBJ1-2; 8 bases are a match to TRBD1. The germline V gene has CDR1 SEHNR and CDR2 FQNEAQ (reference sequence). The V segment lost 4 bases and the J segment 5 bases; nucleotides outside the gene matches: 6. This CDR3 is built from 14 residues. The CDR3, as DNA: TGTGCCAGCAGCTCCCAGGGGGCATGGTATGGCTACACCTTC. Translating it yields CASSSQGAWYGYTF. Together with reference TRBV7-9 and TRBJ1-2, the CDR3 gives the full variable domain: DTGVSQNPRHKITKRGQNVTFRCDPISEHNRLYWYRQTLGQGPEFLTYFQNEAQLEKSRLLSDRFSAERPKGSFSTLEIQRTEQGDSAMYLCASSSQGAWYGYTFGSGTRLTVV.

The chain has TRBV5-4 and TRBJ2-7, with TRBD1 matching 8 bases. Per germline, CDR1 SGHNT and CDR2 YYREEE (reference sequence). Trimming at V came to 0 bases and at J to 5 bases, leaving 7 bases not matched to a gene. The CDR3 covers 15 residues. The CDR3: CASSLAGTGRHEQYF. Here the CDR3 DNA reads TGTGCCAGCAGCTTGGCCGGGACAGGACGCCACGAGCAGTACTTC. The full variable domain, with the rest looked up from reference TRBV5-4 and TRBJ2-7, is ETGVTQSPTHLIKTRGQQVTLRCSSQSGHNTVSWYQQALGQGPQFIFQYYREEENGRGNFPPRFSGLQFPNYSSELNVNALELDDSALYLCASSLAGTGRHEQYFGPGTRLTVT.

The chain recombines TRBV30 with TRBJ2-7; D not resolved. The CDR3 covers 13 residues. V was shortened by 4 bases and J by 0 bases, with 10 bases between the two germline ends. Germline values: CDR1 GTSNPN, CDR2 SVGIG (reference sequence). The chain's CDR3 is CAWTRDYSYEQYF. The CDR3 DNA reads TGTGCCTGGACTAGGGATTACTCCTACGAGCAGTACTTC.

This rearrangement joins TRBV30 to TRBJ1-1; D remains ambiguous. Germline CDR1 reads GTSNPN; CDR2 reads SVGIG (reference sequence). Trimming removed 8 bases from V and 1 base from J, with 8 bases in between. The CDR3 contains 11 residues. The CDR3 DNA sequence: TGTGCCGCCAATACGAACACTGAAGCTTTCTTT. Amino acids: CAANTNTEAFF.

The CDR3 here is CASSHGFETQYF. Here the CDR3 DNA reads TGTGCCAGCAGCCATGGTTTCGAGACCCAGTACTTC. The J gene is TRBJ2-5, the V gene TRBV4-2; D uncertain. The CDR3 covers 12 residues. The germline CDR1 and CDR2 sequences are LGHNA and YNFKEQ. V lost 3 bases, J lost 5 bases, and 7 bases lay in between.

CDR3: CASSHPWRGGETQYF. Written as DNA, the CDR3 is TGTGCCAGCAGCCATCCATGGCGGGGAGGTGAGACCCAGTACTTC. The J gene is TRBJ2-5, the V gene TRBV7-9, with D possibly TRBD2 on 6 matching bases. Germline loops: CDR1 SEHNR, CDR2 FQNEAQ (reference sequence). Trimming pared 5 bases from V and 5 bases from J, leaving 18 bases between. The CDR3 has 15 amino acids.

The V call is TRBV28, the J call TRBJ2-1; D is possibly TRBD1 (6 bases). Germline V gene data show CDR1 as MDHEN and CDR2 as SYDVKM. CDR3 size: 15 residues. V was trimmed by 6 bases and J by 5 bases, leaving 17 bases between them. CDR3 amino acids: CASSSMTGWDNEQFF. The CDR3 DNA follows: TGTGCCAGCAGCTCCATGACAGGCTGGGACAATGAGCAGTTCTTC.

The CDR3 bases are TGTGCCAGCAGCTTAAACTACCGAGCCAGGGGAGAGTACTTC. This sequence encodes CASSLNYRARGEYF. The chain links TRBV28 to TRBJ2-7, with a weak D call TRBD1 (6 bases). V shed 6 bases and J shed 11 bases, with 23 bases lying between them. This CDR3 contains 14 residues. CDR1 is MDHEN and CDR2 is SYDVKM in the germline V gene.

The chain uses TRBV2 and TRBJ2-7; 7 bases align to TRBD2. The length of the CDR3 is 13 residues. The junction had 4 bases not matched to a gene; V was cut back by 8 bases and J by 0 bases. The germline CDR1 and CDR2 sequences are SNHLY and FYNNEI. The CDR3 bases are TGTGCCAGCCTTTCTAGCGGCTCCTACGAGCAGTACTTC. This encodes CASLSSGSYEQYF.

A few counts support this clone. The genes are TRBV7-2 and TRBJ2-5, with 7 positions matching TRBD2. Trimming removed 1 base from V and 5 bases from J; junction bases left unmatched: 4. This CDR3 is 14 amino acids long. CDR1 SGHTA and CDR2 FQGNSA come from the germline V gene. CDR3 nucleotide sequence: TGTGCCAGCAGCTTAGGTCCAGCGGGGGAGACCCAGTACTTC. Encoded protein: CASSLGPAGETQYF.

The V call is TRBV11-2, the J call TRBJ2-3; D unresolved. The V end lost 0 bases, the J end lost 4 bases, and 2 bases lay between the germline ends. Germline loops: CDR1 SGHAT, CDR2 FQNNGV. CDR3 length: 12 residues. CDR3: CASSLEADTQYF. DNA for the CDR3: TGTGCCAGCAGCTTAGAGGCAGATACGCAGTATTTT.

The V gene is TRBV27, the J gene TRBJ2-7; 9 bases match TRBD1. Per the germline V gene, CDR1 is MNHEY and CDR2 is SMNVEV (reference sequence). V was clipped by 11 bases and J by 2 bases; unmatched bases: 4. CDR3 length: 12 residues. CDR3 amino acids: CAGTGPAYEQYF. CDR3 nucleotides: TGTGCCGGGACAGGGCCCGCCTACGAGCAGTACTTC.

This rearrangement joins TRBV20-1 to TRBJ1-2, with TRBD1 as a possible D gene (5 bases). CDR1 is DFQATT and CDR2 is SNEGSKA in the germline V gene (reference sequence). This CDR3 is 11 amino acids long. With 3 bases removed from V and 7 bases from J, the gap between germline ends came to 9 bases. The DNA for the CDR3 is TGCAGTGCTAGTCCGGGGCCTGGCTACACCTTC. This sequence encodes CSASPGPGYTF.